The next 21 T cell receptor beta chains were all read from a single sample in a study of T cells in Graves' hyperthyroidism and ophthalmopathy. Template material for amplifying TCR beta CDR3 regions consisted of RNA transcripts. A set of HTBI primers served as the primers for a first-round RT-PCR of the TCR CDR3. TCRdb redid the calling of the multiplex PCR reads with MiXCR, one entry per CDR3 protein. The data hold around 800,000 distinct CDR3 sequences, with roughly 37% observed a single time. Sequencing was carried out using blood. The receptor set was obtained from a young man with Graves' hyperthyroidism.

This rearrangement joins TRBV29-1 to TRBJ1-1; D unresolved. Trimming removed 7 bases at V and 0 bases at J, with 9 bases between. The CDR3 sequence is 12 residues long. Germline CDR1 SQVTM, CDR2 ANQGSEA. Here the CDR3 reads CSAAPVNTEAFF. CDR3 DNA sequence: TGCAGCGCCGCGCCGGTGAACACTGAAGCTTTCTTT.

The chain joins TRBV12-3 or TRBV12-4 to TRBJ2-7; 10 nucleotides align to TRBD2. V was clipped by 3 bases and J by 5 bases; unmatched bases: 10. The CDR3 sequence is 16 residues long. The CDR3 region is CASSFPSGSPRDEQYF. The CDR3 DNA is TGTGCCAGCAGTTTCCCTAGCGGGAGCCCTCGGGACGAGCAGTACTTC.

The V and J genes are TRBV7-9 and TRBJ2-7; a possible D gene is TRBD2 (5 bases). There are 13 residues in the CDR3. Germline CDR1 reads SEHNR; CDR2 reads FQNEAQ (reference sequence). V was shortened by 6 bases and J by 5 bases, with 14 bases between the two germline ends. The CDR3 is CASSAEAGDEQYF. The CDR3 DNA is TGTGCCAGCAGTGCAGAGGCCGGGGACGAGCAGTACTTC.

With respect to this clonotype: In this CDR3 the conserved last residue, phenylalanine or tryptophan, is missing, so a read error is likely. The rearrangement links TRBV2 to TRBJ2-5, with D possibly TRBD2 on 6 matching bases. CDR1 and CDR2 (germline): SNHLY, FYNNEI. Trimming shortened V by 7 bases and J by 9 bases, and 21 bases separated the two germline ends. This CDR3 has 14 residues. The CDR3 region is CASIYGPVGEAQYL. In nucleotides, the CDR3 is TGTGCCAGCATTTACGGTCCGGTAGGGGAGGCCCAGTACCTC.

Remarks on this clonotype: This sequence may be a read error, since a much larger clone differs from it by one base. For the CDR3, the DNA is TGTGTCAGCAGCTCCGTCGACAGGCCCTATGGCTACACCTTC. Translating it yields CVSSSVDRPYGYTF. The chain couples TRBV13 to TRBJ1-2, with D perhaps TRBD1 (6 bases). The CDR3 sequence is 14 residues long. Germline V gene lookup returns CDR1 PRHDT and CDR2 FYEKMQ (reference sequence).

Worth noting for this clonotype: A much bigger clone sits one base away, suggesting this may be a read error. It is likely a read error, because the conserved phenylalanine at the end of the CDR3 is missing. The V call is TRBV15, the J call TRBJ1-1; D remains unclear. Between the trimmed V and J ends, which lost 1 base and 1 base, there was a span of 10 bases. The CDR3 extends over 15 amino acids. Germline lookup yields CDR1 LNHNV and CDR2 YYDKDF (reference sequence). The CDR3 nucleotides read TGTGCCACCAGCAGAGGATGGGATCAGAACACTGAAGCTTTCATT. Translation gives CATSRGWDQNTEAFI.

This clonotype was counted once. The chain has TRBV7-9 and TRBJ2-3; 7 bases are a match to TRBD1. The V gene end was trimmed by 7 bases and the J gene end by 0 bases; junction bases not matched to a gene: 7. The germline CDR1 and CDR2 sequences are SEHNR and FQNEAQ (reference sequence). This CDR3 is 15 amino acids long. The CDR3 DNA sequence: TGTGCCAGCACCAGGGGGACGAAGAGCACAGATACGCAGTATTTT. Its translation: CASTRGTKSTDTQYF. The entire variable domain, with the rest obtained from reference TRBV7-9 and TRBJ2-3, is as follows: DTGVSQNPRHKITKRGQNVTFRCDPISEHNRLYWYRQTLGQGPEFLTYFQNEAQLEKSRLLSDRFSAERPKGSFSTLEIQRTEQGDSAMYLCASTRGTKSTDTQYFGPGTRLTVL.

This clonotype was counted a few times. The rearrangement uses TRBV7-2 and TRBJ1-1, with a tentative D call TRBD1 (5 bases). Trimming shortened V by 4 bases and J by 1 base, and 16 bases separated the two germline ends. Germline V lookup: CDR1 SGHTA, CDR2 FQGNSA. The CDR3 spans 16 residues. Written as DNA, the CDR3 is TGTGCCAGCAGCTATATACAGGTTCGCCGGAACACTGAAGCTTTCTTT. Protein product: CASSYIQVRRNTEAFF.

At least ten counts were recorded for this clonotype. The genes are TRBV10-3 and TRBJ2-7; the match to TRBD1 covers 7 bases. The length of the CDR3 is 14 residues. Trimming cost V 4 bases and J 5 bases; bases outside gene matches: 8. Per germline, CDR1 ENHRY and CDR2 SYGVKD. The CDR3 spells CAISGGRGLDEQYF. CDR3 sequence (DNA): TGTGCCATCAGTGGAGGAAGGGGGCTCGACGAGCAGTACTTC.

This clonotype was picked up many times. The chain is built from TRBV5-4 and TRBJ2-7; no clear D gene. With 4 bases removed from V and 0 bases from J, the gap between germline ends came to 8 bases. CDR3 length: 13 amino acids. The germline V gene has CDR1 SGHNT and CDR2 YYREEE (reference sequence). The DNA of the CDR3 is TGTGCCAGCAGCCCCCAACTCTCCTACGAGCAGTACTTC. This gives the protein CASSPQLSYEQYF. Full variable domain (rest looked up from reference TRBV5-4 and TRBJ2-7): ETGVTQSPTHLIKTRGQQVTLRCSSQSGHNTVSWYQQALGQGPQFIFQYYREEENGRGNFPPRFSGLQFPNYSSELNVNALELDDSALYLCASSPQLSYEQYFGPGTRLTVT.

The rearrangement joins TRBV11-2 to TRBJ1-5; no definite D call. CDR1 and CDR2 from the germline V gene are SGHAT and FQNNGV. V lost 5 bases and J lost 2, with 16 bases in between. The CDR3 consists of 16 residues. For the CDR3, the DNA is TGTGCCAGCAGCCGCTGGGCAGCAAGGGGCAATCAGCCCCAGCATTTT. As protein: CASSRWAARGNQPQHF.

This clonotype has more than one count but fewer than ten. The CDR3 protein is CSARSIAGGGETQYF. CDR3 nucleotide sequence: TGCAGCGCTCGTAGTATAGCGGGGGGAGGGGAGACCCAGTACTTC. The chain is built from TRBV29-1 and TRBJ2-5, with 10 positions matching TRBD2. Germline assignment: CDR1 SQVTM and CDR2 ANQGSEA. CDR3 length equals 15 residues. The J segment lost 5 bases and the V segment lost 7 bases, leaving 13 bases of the junction unmatched.

The rearrangement links TRBV9 to TRBJ2-3, with TRBD1 matching 7 bases. Unmatched junction bases numbered 5, after V lost 4 bases and J lost 0 bases. This CDR3 is built from 15 residues. The V gene's germline CDR1 is SGDLS and CDR2 YYNGEE. Written as DNA, the CDR3 is TGTGCCAGCAGCCCCGGACAGGAAAGCACAGATACGCAGTATTTT. The encoded protein is CASSPGQESTDTQYF.

The V and J genes are TRBV6-6 and TRBJ1-5; D is unresolved. This CDR3 contains 16 residues. V dropped 5 bases and J dropped 2 bases, with 16 bases sitting between them. Germline assignment: CDR1 MNHNY and CDR2 SVGAGI (reference sequence). The CDR3 reads CASSEVGGLGNQPQHF. CDR3 nucleotides: TGTGCCAGCAGTGAAGTGGGAGGACTGGGCAATCAGCCCCAGCATTTT.

This clonotype was seen a handful of times. The gene calls are TRBV5-6 and TRBJ1-5; D gene unclear. The CDR3 has 14 residues. The V gene lost 6 bases and the J gene lost 0 bases, with 10 bases spanning the gap. From germline, CDR1 is SGHDT and CDR2 YYEEEE. This CDR3 reads CASKFQYSNQPQHF. The CDR3 DNA follows: TGTGCCAGCAAGTTCCAATATAGCAATCAGCCCCAGCATTTT.

The V and J genes are TRBV7-2 and TRBJ1-5; possible D gene TRBD1, 5 bases. Trimming took 5 bases from V and 0 from J, leaving 14 bases between them. Germline V CDR1 and CDR2: SGHTA, FQGNSA. The CDR3 is made up of 16 amino acids. CDR3 in amino acids: CASSQAGSASNQPQHF. The CDR3 DNA reads TGTGCCAGCAGCCAAGCAGGGTCAGCTAGCAATCAGCCCCAGCATTTT. The whole variable domain, filled in from reference TRBV7-2 and TRBJ1-5, reads GAGVSQSPSNKVTEKGKDVELRCDPISGHTALYWYRQSLGQGLEFLIYFQGNSAPDKSGLPSDRFSAERTGGSVSTLTIQRTQQEDSAVYLCASSQAGSASNQPQHFGDGTRLSIL.

This clonotype was recorded a few times. V and J are TRBV16 and TRBJ2-7; D is perhaps TRBD1 (5 bases). Germline V CDR1 and CDR2: KGHSY, FQNENV. The V gene lost 0 bases and the J gene lost 2 bases, with 8 bases spanning the gap. This CDR3 is built from 14 residues. The CDR3 is CASSQSGRAYEQYF. The CDR3 DNA is TGTGCCAGCAGCCAATCGGGCAGGGCCTACGAGCAGTACTTC. The full variable domain, with the rest looked up from reference TRBV16 and TRBJ2-7, is GEEVAQTPKHLVRGEGQKAKLYCAPIKGHSYVFWYQQVLKNEFKFLISFQNENVFDETGMPKERFSAKCLPNSPCSLEIQATKLEDSAVYFCASSQSGRAYEQYFGPGTRLTVT.

As for this clonotype: The germline gene is not matched at one end of the junction; a read error may be the cause. The chain combines TRBV7-3 with TRBJ2-7, with D unresolved. In germline, CDR1 is SGHTA, CDR2 FQGTGA. The CDR3 contains 15 residues. CDR3 in amino acids: CASSLTPGPVYGQYF. As DNA, the CDR3 is TGTGCCAGCAGCTTAACACCAGGACCGGTCTACGGGCAGTACTTC.

The rearrangement uses TRBV12-3 or TRBV12-4 and TRBJ2-5, with TRBD2 identical over 14 bases. J was trimmed by 4 bases and V by 3 bases; bases with no gene match: 7. This CDR3 is 17 amino acids long. In DNA form, the CDR3 reads TGTGCCAGCAGTTTCAGGACTAGCGGGAGGATGGGAGAGACCCAGTACTTC. This encodes CASSFRTSGRMGETQYF.

This chain uses TRBV6-5 with TRBJ1-5, with 10 bases lining up with TRBD1. With V trimmed by 4 bases and J by 4 bases, 16 bases remained unmatched. From germline, CDR1 is MNHEY and CDR2 SVGAGI. The CDR3 runs 19 residues. The CDR3 DNA sequence: TGTGCCAGCAGTTTTGGACTAGCGGGAGGGACAGGGGAGAATCAGCCCCAGCATTTT. It encodes CASSFGLAGGTGENQPQHF.

This clonotype was seen many times. One end of the junction fails to match germline, which may point to a read error. The chain combines TRBV20-1 with TRBJ2-7; 10 bases match TRBD1. The CDR3 has 12 amino acids. Germline V gene lookup returns CDR1 DFQATT and CDR2 SNEGSKA (reference sequence). Here the CDR3 DNA reads TGCAGTGCCCCCGACAATACGGACAGGGGGTATTTC. Protein product: CSAPDNTDRGYF.